This note documents a single T cell receptor (beta chain) sequence. One end of the junction does not line up with germline, which may come from a read error. This entry is derived from a study of CDR3 diversity in severe acne. TCRdb redid the calling of the PCR reads with MiXCR, one entry per CDR3 protein. Among about 97,000 distinct CDR3 sequences, approximately 47% were seen once, and the ten largest hold about an eighth. The sequenced material came from blood. The TCR comes from a male donor with acne.

In DNA, the CDR3 is TGTGCCAGCAGTTACGGTACGACAGGGCAAGGACACACCGGGGAGCTGTTTTTT. Its protein is CASSYGTTGQGHTGELFF. This chain uses TRBV10-3 with TRBJ2-2, with 7 bases identical to TRBD1. CDR1 and CDR2 (germline): ENHRY, SYGVKD. The CDR3 is made up of 18 amino acids.